The TCR beta chain described here comes from a study of T cells in Graves' hyperthyroidism and ophthalmopathy. Study context: Peripheral blood was collected at initial diagnosis, before any treatment. Findings and limits, study-wide: Model predictions of ophthalmopathy came a median 6.5 months before onset. Peripheral blood also featured most of the thyroid clonotypes expanded above 0.001.

RNA transcripts gave rise to amplified TCR beta CDR3 regions. Primed by the HTBI set, a first-round RT-PCR was run on the TCR CDR3. TCRdb called the multiplex PCR reads again in MiXCR, with one record for every CDR3 protein. Found here are hundreds of thousands of distinct CDR3 sequences, 16% of them singletons; the top ten hold approximately 3.9%. The V end was cut by 7 bases, the J end by 6 bases, with 15 bases between. The CDR3 sequence is 13 residues long. Germline V gives CDR1 SGHRS, CDR2 YFSETQ. This clonotype was detected a few times. Its target is not known. Lactation, pregnancy, other autoimmune disease or uncontrolled infection led to exclusion of patients.

The source material was blood. The chain has TRBV5-1 and TRBJ2-3; D is tentatively TRBD1 or TRBD2 (5 bases each). The source of this sequence is a young woman with Graves' hyperthyroidism. Written as DNA, the CDR3 is TGCGCCAGCTTCTCTCGGGGCGGGGATACGCAGTATTTT. Translating gives CASFSRGGDTQYF.